Listed here are 32 T cell receptor beta chains from one sample, sequenced in a study of blood T cells in healthy people across ages. Using a J-beta primer mix together with a sample-barcoded 5' primer, a second PCR was run for roughly 6 to 11 cycles. In TCRdb, the 5' RACE reads were re-called with MiXCR into one record per CDR3 protein. Of some 800,000 distinct CDR3 sequences listed, under 55% are singletons. The sequencing input was blood. The receptors shown here come from a man aged 55 to 69 in good health.

V usage is TRBV11-3 and J usage is TRBJ1-1, with a tentative D call TRBD1 (5 bases). V shed 2 bases and J shed 2 bases, with 18 bases lying between them. Germline V gene lookup returns CDR1 SGHNT and CDR2 YENEEA. This CDR3 has 17 amino acids. The CDR3 spells CASSLSARGRGNTEAFF. Written as DNA, the CDR3 is TGTGCCAGCAGCTTATCCGCCCGGGGAAGGGGCAACACTGAAGCTTTCTTT.

The chain carries TRBV7-9 and TRBJ2-2, with TRBD2 matching 10 bases. Trimming took 5 bases from V and 2 from J; bases not matched to a gene: 5. Germline V gene lookup returns CDR1 SEHNR and CDR2 FQNEAQ (reference sequence). This CDR3 region has 16 residues. The CDR3 here is CASSPRLAGNTGELFF. The CDR3 DNA reads as TGTGCCAGCAGCCCTCGACTAGCGGGTAACACCGGGGAGCTGTTTTTT. The whole variable domain, remainder taken from reference TRBV7-9 and TRBJ2-2, is DTGVSQNPRHKITKRGQNVTFRCDPISEHNRLYWYRQTLGQGPEFLTYFQNEAQLEKSRLLSDRFSAERPKGSFSTLEIQRTEQGDSAMYLCASSPRLAGNTGELFFGEGSRLTVL.

Only a few counts were recorded for this clonotype. This chain connects TRBV7-2 to TRBJ1-1, with 12 bases that match TRBD1. J lost 8 bases, V lost 1 base, and 5 bases had no gene match. CDR1 and CDR2 (germline): SGHTA, FQGNSA. The CDR3 sequence is 15 residues long. The chain's CDR3 is CASSLGGTGGDEAFF. As DNA, the CDR3 is TGTGCCAGCAGCTTAGGTGGGACAGGGGGCGACGAAGCTTTCTTT.

This clonotype was found a few times. The CDR3 nucleotides read TGTGCCAGCAGAAGGGGGGGAGGGGATTCACCCCTCCACTTT. This codes for CASRRGGGDSPLHF. The rearrangement joins TRBV25-1 to TRBJ1-6, with D maybe TRBD1 (6 bases). The V gene's germline CDR1 is MGHDK and CDR2 SYGVNS. CDR3 length: 14 residues. The V end lost 6 bases, the J end lost 8 bases, and 14 bases lay between the germline ends. Full variable domain (remainder filled in from reference TRBV25-1 and TRBJ1-6): EADIYQTPRYLVIGTGKKITLECSQTMGHDKMYWYQQDPGMELHLIHYSYGVNSTEKGDLSSESTVSRIRTEHFPLTLESARPSHTSQYLCASRRGGGDSPLHFGNGTRLTVT.

This chain links TRBV24-1 with TRBJ2-1; D is possibly TRBD1 (5 bases). Between the trimmed V and J ends, which lost 2 bases and 5 bases, there was a span of 18 bases. This CDR3 is built from 17 residues. Per germline, CDR1 KGHDR and CDR2 SFDVKD. As DNA, the CDR3 is TGTGCCACCAGTGATTCCCTCAGGGATCCGCCAAACAATGAGCAGTTCTTC. Translation gives CATSDSLRDPPNNEQFF.

The chain links TRBV20-1 to TRBJ2-3, with TRBD1 matching 8 bases. This CDR3 spans 15 amino acids. Germline assignment: CDR1 DFQATT and CDR2 SNEGSKA (reference sequence). Trimming removed 3 bases from V and 10 bases from J; junction bases left unmatched: 15. The CDR3, as DNA: TGCAGTGCTAGGGGGACAGGCCGGTGGATTGTGGCGCAGTATTTT. Its protein is CSARGTGRWIVAQYF.

This rearrangement joins TRBV20-1 to TRBJ1-5, with no clear D. The germline V gene encodes CDR1 DFQATT and CDR2 SNEGSKA (reference sequence). The ends were cut back, 6 bases at V and 2 bases at J, with 17 bases in the middle. This CDR3 is 15 amino acids long. The CDR3 reads CSAPVPGGGNQPQHF. CDR3 in DNA: TGCAGTGCACCGGTCCCAGGTGGAGGCAATCAGCCCCAGCATTTT.

The chain links TRBV7-2 to TRBJ1-1, with TRBD1 as a possible D gene (6 bases). This CDR3 has 14 amino acids. Germline V gene lookup returns CDR1 SGHTA and CDR2 FQGNSA. Trimming left V 5 bases short and J 3 bases short, with 13 bases between. The CDR3 loop is CASSPHRVDTEAFF. CDR3 nucleotide sequence: TGTGCCAGCAGCCCACACAGGGTCGACACTGAAGCTTTCTTT.

The chain employs TRBV20-1 and TRBJ1-2, with D perhaps matching TRBD1 (5 bases). The CDR3 has 13 amino acids. Trimming removed 3 bases from V and 2 bases from J, with 10 bases in between. Looked up from germline, CDR1 is DFQATT and CDR2 is SNEGSKA (reference sequence). The CDR3 loop reads CSASGKGNYGYTF. CDR3 coding DNA: TGCAGTGCTAGTGGGAAGGGGAACTATGGCTACACCTTC.

The V call is TRBV4-3, the J call TRBJ2-1, with 7 bases identical to TRBD2. Unmatched junction bases numbered 9, after V lost 0 bases and J lost 4 bases. CDR1 is LGHNA and CDR2 is YSLEER in the germline V gene. The length of the CDR3 is 17 residues. CDR3 sequence: CASSQDFSGDSYNEQFF. The CDR3 DNA reads as TGCGCCAGCAGCCAAGATTTCAGCGGGGATTCTTACAATGAGCAGTTCTTC.

V is TRBV15 and J is TRBJ2-5; 11 nucleotides line up with TRBD2. The V gene's germline CDR1 is LNHNV and CDR2 YYDKDF (reference sequence). V was clipped by 2 bases and J by 4 bases; unmatched bases: 3. The CDR3 has 15 residues. CDR3 loop: CATSRHSGGAETQYF. The CDR3 DNA is TGTGCCACCAGCAGACATAGCGGGGGGGCAGAGACCCAGTACTTC.

The chain recombines TRBV28 with TRBJ2-5; perhaps D is TRBD1 or TRBD2 (6 bases each). V was pared by 5 bases and J by 3 bases, with 13 bases between. The germline gives CDR1 MDHEN, CDR2 SYDVKM. The CDR3 runs to 14 residues. CDR3 region: CASSELGGEETQYF. The CDR3 DNA reads TGTGCCAGCAGTGAGCTCGGGGGCGAAGAGACCCAGTACTTC.

This clonotype was counted many times. The V gene is TRBV5-6, the J gene TRBJ2-7, with D perhaps matching TRBD2 (5 bases). The V and J ends lost 0 bases and 4 bases respectively, with 11 bases between them. Germline values: CDR1 SGHDT, CDR2 YYEEEE. The CDR3 is 14 amino acids. For the CDR3, the DNA is TGTGCCAGCAGCTTGGGCGGGTTCCCTTACGAGCAGTACTTC. It translates to CASSLGGFPYEQYF.

This clonotype was seen only a few times. J is TRBJ2-5 and V is TRBV20-1; 13 bases match TRBD2. The CDR3 runs to 15 residues. Germline-derived CDR1 and CDR2 are DFQATT and SNEGSKA (reference sequence). V shed 5 bases, J shed 7 bases, and the junction held 10 bases outside the gene matches. For the CDR3, the DNA is TGCAGTGCTCCCCGACTAGCGGGGGGTAGGTGGACCCAGTACTTC. It translates to CSAPRLAGGRWTQYF.

The rearrangement joins TRBV12-3 or TRBV12-4 to TRBJ2-1; D remains ambiguous. The V end was cut by 6 bases, the J end by 10 bases, with 16 bases between. This CDR3 has 13 residues. The DNA for the CDR3 is TGTGCCAGCAGGCTCGTTAACCCCGGGGAGCAGTTCTTC. This sequence encodes CASRLVNPGEQFF.

This chain uses TRBV6-2 or TRBV6-3 with TRBJ2-5; D not resolved. The CDR3 totals 12 residues. In germline, CDR1 is MNHEY, CDR2 SVGEGT. The germline V and J ends were trimmed by 5 bases and 9 bases, with 13 bases remaining between them. The CDR3 bases are TGTGCCAGCAGTGCAACCCAAAGGGCCCAGTACTTC. Translation gives CASSATQRAQYF.

About this clonotype itself: At one end the junction does not follow the germline gene, possibly because of a read error. This chain links TRBV7-8 with TRBJ2-7, with D maybe TRBD1 (5 bases). Germline assignment: CDR1 SGHVS and CDR2 FQNEAQ. This CDR3 is built from 17 residues. The CDR3 is CAGSSSLGQGSSYEQYF. Here the CDR3 DNA reads TGTGCCGGCAGCTCTTCCCTTGGCCAGGGTAGCTCCTACGAGCAGTACTTC.

For the CDR3, the DNA is TGCAGTGCTAGTGGGAGGCGGCATAGCGATACGCAGTATTTT. This sequence encodes CSASGRRHSDTQYF. V and J are TRBV20-1 and TRBJ2-3, with D tentatively TRBD2 (6 bases). CDR1 and CDR2 (germline): DFQATT, SNEGSKA (reference sequence). CDR3 length equals 14 residues. The V and J ends lost 3 bases and 6 bases respectively, with 16 bases between them.

A word on this clonotype: One junction end disagrees with the germline gene, perhaps due to a read error. The chain combines TRBV28 with TRBJ2-7; D not resolved. Germline V CDR1 and CDR2: MDHEN, SYDVKM. This CDR3 is built from 12 residues. DNA for the CDR3: TGTGCCAACAGTTTACAACGGTACGAGCAGTACTTC. Its translation is CANSLQRYEQYF.

This chain connects TRBV6-1 to TRBJ2-7, with D perhaps TRBD1 (5 bases). V dropped 5 bases and J dropped 0 bases, with 17 bases sitting between them. This CDR3 spans 16 amino acids. CDR1 and CDR2 from the germline V gene are MNHNS and SASEGT. CDR3 sequence reads: CASSTPAGRFSYEQYF. CDR3 nucleotides: TGTGCCAGCAGTACCCCGGCAGGGCGGTTCTCCTACGAGCAGTACTTC.

The count of this clonotype is one. A much more abundant neighbour one base away suggests this may be a read error. V and J are TRBV10-3 and TRBJ2-7; TRBD1 agrees at 10 bases. This CDR3 is built from 15 residues. Germline V gene sequence: CDR1 ENHRY, CDR2 SYGVKD. The CDR3: CVIRSPGQGSYEQYF. The DNA for the CDR3 is TGTGTCATCAGGAGTCCGGGACAGGGGTCCTACGAGCAGTACTTC.

This clonotype has at least ten counts. J is TRBJ2-4 and V is TRBV13; possibly TRBD1 for D (5 bases). Germline V lookup: CDR1 PRHDT, CDR2 FYEKMQ (reference sequence). Trimming cost V 3 bases and J 4 bases, with 7 bases left between them. The CDR3 runs 13 residues. For the CDR3, the DNA is TGTGCCAGCAGCTTCAAGGGGAAAAACATTCAGTACTTC. It codes for CASSFKGKNIQYF.

Regarding this clonotype: Its ends do not fully match the called genes, so a read error is possible. The chain is built from TRBV5-1 and TRBJ2-4; 10 nucleotides align to TRBD2. The last part of the DNA fits TRBJ2-5 better; the J call may be wrong. The CDR3 is made up of 17 amino acids. Germline V gene lookup returns CDR1 SGHRS and CDR2 YFSETQ. The CDR3 DNA is TGCACCAGCAGCTTGGCCATCCTAGCGGGGGCCCAAGAGACCCAGTACTTC. Its translation: CTSSLAILAGAQETQYF.

V and J are TRBV20-1 and TRBJ2-5, with TRBD1 as a possible D gene (6 bases). Germline CDR1 DFQATT, CDR2 SNEGSKA (reference sequence). This CDR3 region has 14 residues. V was trimmed by 3 bases and J by 1 base, leaving 12 bases between them. The CDR3 DNA follows: TGCAGTGCTAGTAGGCTGACAGGCCAAGAGACCCAGTACTTC. Protein: CSASRLTGQETQYF.

This clonotype showed up just a few times. V and J are TRBV18 and TRBJ2-7; 7 nucleotides align to TRBD1. CDR3 length: 16 residues. With 2 bases clipped from V and 6 bases from J, the junction kept 13 bases outside the gene matches. Germline V gives CDR1 KGHSH, CDR2 LQKENI. Here the CDR3 DNA reads TGTGCCAGCTCACCAAAGAGGACAGGCTCGTCGGGCGAGCAGTACTTC. Translated, it gives CASSPKRTGSSGEQYF.

This clonotype occurred a few times. The genes are TRBV10-3 and TRBJ1-5; maybe TRBD1 (6 bases). Germline CDR1 is ENHRY and CDR2 is SYGVKD. CDR3 size: 14 residues. V lost 11 bases and J 2 bases, leaving 16 bases between the germline ends. CDR3 nucleotides: TGTGCCCGAAAGGGGGGCCGGTGCAATCAGCCCCAGCATTTT. Encoded protein: CARKGGRCNQPQHF.

To note about this clonotype: This sequence may be a read error, since a much larger clone differs from it by one base. The V gene is TRBV29-1, the J gene TRBJ2-7; 7 bases map to TRBD1. The germline CDR1 and CDR2 sequences are SQVTM and ANQGSEA. With V trimmed by 2 bases and J by 3 bases, 7 bases remained unmatched. CDR3 length equals 14 residues. CDR3 sequence reads: CSVELRQGRYEQYF. As DNA, the CDR3 is TGCAGCGTTGAACTCAGACAGGGACGCTACGAGCAGTACTTC.

V gene TRBV29-1 combines with J gene TRBJ2-3; TRBD2 agrees at 9 bases. The CDR3 loop spans 15 amino acids. Unmatched junction bases numbered 10, after V lost 3 bases and J lost 6 bases. Per the germline V gene, CDR1 is SQVTM and CDR2 is ANQGSEA. The CDR3 here is CSVEQIAGARDTQYF. The CDR3 DNA follows: TGCAGCGTTGAGCAAATAGCGGGGGCGAGGGATACGCAGTATTTT.

As regards this clonotype: One end of the junction does not line up with germline, which may come from a read error. The chain employs TRBV7-2 and TRBJ2-5, with D maybe TRBD1 (5 bases). CDR3 length: 14 residues. Germline CDR1 reads SGHTA; CDR2 reads FQGNSA. The CDR3 sequence: CAGSLSGYQETQYF. The CDR3 DNA reads TGTGCCGGCAGCTTATCAGGGTACCAAGAGACCCAGTACTTC.

This clonotype was counted a few times. The chain is built from TRBV7-9 and TRBJ2-4, with a tentative D call TRBD1 (5 bases). The DNA end is a closer match to TRBJ2-7, so the J assignment may be wrong. From germline, CDR1 is SEHNR and CDR2 FQNEAQ (reference sequence). The CDR3 sequence is 13 residues long. The CDR3 spells CASSLWGDYEQYF. DNA of the CDR3: TGTGCCAGCAGCCTCTGGGGCGATTACGAGCAGTACTTC.

The chain couples TRBV20-1 to TRBJ2-7, with 9 bases that match TRBD2. J lost 3 bases, V lost 3 bases, and 12 bases had no gene match. Germline CDR1 is DFQATT and CDR2 is SNEGSKA (reference sequence). The CDR3 is 16 amino acids. The CDR3 bases are TGCAGTGCTAGGATAAGCGGGGGGCGCTCGCTCTACGAGCAGTACTTC. It codes for CSARISGGRSLYEQYF.

This clonotype was observed at least ten times. This chain links TRBV29-1 with TRBJ1-2, with D tentatively TRBD1 (6 bases). V was pared by 3 bases and J by 4 bases, with 12 bases between. The length of the CDR3 is 13 residues. Germline-derived CDR1 and CDR2 are SQVTM and ANQGSEA. CDR3 amino acids: CSVDRGALYGYTF. The CDR3 DNA is TGCAGCGTTGATCGGGGGGCCCTCTATGGCTACACCTTC.